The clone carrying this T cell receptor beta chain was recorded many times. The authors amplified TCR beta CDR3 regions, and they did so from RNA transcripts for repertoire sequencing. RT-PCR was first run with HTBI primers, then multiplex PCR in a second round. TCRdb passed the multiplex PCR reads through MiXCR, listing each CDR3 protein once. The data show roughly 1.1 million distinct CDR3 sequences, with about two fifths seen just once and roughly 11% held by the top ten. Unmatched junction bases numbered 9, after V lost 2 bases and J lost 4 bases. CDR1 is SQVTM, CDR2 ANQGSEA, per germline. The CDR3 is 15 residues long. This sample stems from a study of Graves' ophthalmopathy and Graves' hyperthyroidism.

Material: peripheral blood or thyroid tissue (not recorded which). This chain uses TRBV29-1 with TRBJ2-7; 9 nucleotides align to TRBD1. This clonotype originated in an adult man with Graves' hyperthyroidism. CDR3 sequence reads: CSVEIPGQGSYEQYF. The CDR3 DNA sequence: TGCAGCGTTGAAATACCGGGACAGGGTTCTTACGAGCAGTACTTC.